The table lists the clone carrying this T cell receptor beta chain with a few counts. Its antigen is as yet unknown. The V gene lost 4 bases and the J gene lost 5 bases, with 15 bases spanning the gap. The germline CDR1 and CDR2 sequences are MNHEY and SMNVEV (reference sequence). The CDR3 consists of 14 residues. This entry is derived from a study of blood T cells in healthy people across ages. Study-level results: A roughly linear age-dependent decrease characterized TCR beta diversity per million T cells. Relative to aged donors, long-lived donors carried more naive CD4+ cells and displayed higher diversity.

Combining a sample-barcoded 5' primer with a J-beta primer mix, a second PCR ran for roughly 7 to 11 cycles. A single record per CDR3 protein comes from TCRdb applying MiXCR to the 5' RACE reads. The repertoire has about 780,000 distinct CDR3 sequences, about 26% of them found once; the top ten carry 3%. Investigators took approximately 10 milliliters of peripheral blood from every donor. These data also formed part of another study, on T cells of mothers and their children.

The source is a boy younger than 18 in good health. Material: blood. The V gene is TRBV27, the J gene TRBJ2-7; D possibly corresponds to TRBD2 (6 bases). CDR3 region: CASSSKGRGNEQYF. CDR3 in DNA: TGTGCCAGCAGTTCCAAGGGGCGCGGGAACGAGCAGTACTTC.